This T cell receptor (beta chain) was found in a study of blood T cell repertoires in COVID-19. Study as a whole: The cDNA or gDNA used as material had been derived from T cells, B-cell-depleted T cells, or PBMCs.

This clone was seen only once. Sequenced by immunoSEQ multiplex PCR; TCRdb stores in-frame clones only, minus some. The table lists approximately 300,000 clones, over 75% of them singletons. Germline V gene sequence: CDR1 SGDLS, CDR2 YYNGEE. Trimming cost V 3 bases and J 1 base; bases outside gene matches: 5. The CDR3 extends over 15 amino acids. The material sequenced was peripheral blood. The chain combines TRBV9 with TRBJ1-1; 8 positions agree with TRBD1. The TCR sequence derives from a woman aged 45-65 years with active or convalescent COVID-19. The DNA for the CDR3 is TGTGCCAGCAGCGGACAGGGGAATGGGAACACTGAAGCTTTCTTT. Protein sequence: CASSGQGNGNTEAFF. The variable domain in full, with the rest retrieved from reference TRBV9 and TRBJ1-1, is DSGVTQTPKHLITATGQRVTLRCSPRSGDLSVYWYQQSLDQGLQFLIQYYNGEERAKGNILERFSAQQFPDLHSELNLSSLELGDSALYFCASSGQGNGNTEAFFGQGTRLTVV.